This TCR beta chain appears in the sequencing data of a study of blood T cell repertoires in COVID-19. Participants were aged roughly 18 to 90 years, lived in under 30 US areas, and enrolled virtually. Clinical history reported by participants formed the basis on which cohorts were assigned. CDR1 MNHEY and CDR2 SMNVEV come from the germline V gene (reference sequence). V was pared by 5 bases and J by 0 bases, with 8 bases between. CDR3 length: 14 amino acids. This table comes from immunoSEQ multiplex PCR, and its TCRdb copy is limited to in-frame clones, with some not included. The data hold under 250,000 clones, with 75% to 85% observed a single time.

This clonotype was obtained from a woman between 50 and 59 years old with acute COVID-19. The chain uses TRBV27 and TRBJ1-3; D remains ambiguous. Sequencing input: PBMCs or T cells enriched from blood (not recorded which). In DNA form, the CDR3 reads TGTGCCAGCAGTCCTCACGGCTCTGGAAACACCATATATTTT. Its translation is CASSPHGSGNTIYF.